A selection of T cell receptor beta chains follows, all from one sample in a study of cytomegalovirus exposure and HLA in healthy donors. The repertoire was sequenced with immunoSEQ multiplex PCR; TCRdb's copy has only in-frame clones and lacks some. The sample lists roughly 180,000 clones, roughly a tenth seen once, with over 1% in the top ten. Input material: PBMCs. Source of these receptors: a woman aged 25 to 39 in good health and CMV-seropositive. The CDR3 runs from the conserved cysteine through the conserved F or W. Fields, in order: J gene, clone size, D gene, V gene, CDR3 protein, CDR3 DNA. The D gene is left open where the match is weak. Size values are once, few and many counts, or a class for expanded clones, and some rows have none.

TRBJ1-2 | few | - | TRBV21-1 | CASRQGTNYGYTF | TGTGCCAGCAGACAGGGGACTAACTATGGCTACACCTTC
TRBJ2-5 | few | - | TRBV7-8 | CASSLSGASRATQYF | TGTGCCAGCAGCTTATCGGGCGCCTCCAGGGCGACCCAGTACTTC
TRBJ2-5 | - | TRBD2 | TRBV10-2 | CASSPSGRARETQYF | TGCGCCAGCAGTCCTAGCGGGAGGGCCAGGGAGACCCAGTACTTC
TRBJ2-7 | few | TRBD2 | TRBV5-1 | CASSPGTSGLAYEQYF | TGCGCCAGCAGCCCGGGGACTAGCGGGCTAGCCTACGAGCAGTACTTC
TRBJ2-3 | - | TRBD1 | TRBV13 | CASSPGTGTGYTDTQYF | TGTGCCAGCAGCCCCGGTACCGGGACAGGTTACACAGATACGCAGTATTTT
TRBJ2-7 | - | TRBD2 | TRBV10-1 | CASSESSGGPLDEQYF | TGCGCCAGCAGTGAGTCATCGGGAGGGCCCTTGGACGAGCAGTACTTC
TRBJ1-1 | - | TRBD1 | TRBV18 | CASSPDRANTEAFF | TGTGCCAGCTCACCAGACAGGGCGAACACTGAAGCTTTCTTT
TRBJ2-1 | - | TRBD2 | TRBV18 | CASSLGLAVLNEQFF | TGTGCCAGCTCCCTCGGTCTAGCGGTCCTCAATGAGCAGTTCTTC
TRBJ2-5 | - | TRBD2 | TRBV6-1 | CASSEFSGGQTQYF | TGTGCCAGCAGTGAATTTTCGGGGGGTCAGACCCAGTACTTC
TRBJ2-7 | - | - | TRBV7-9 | CASSEEVYEQYF | TGTGCCAGCAGCGAAGAGGTGTACGAGCAGTACTTC
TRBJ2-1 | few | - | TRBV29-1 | CSVITGWGGYNEQFF | TGCAGCGTTATCACAGGGTGGGGGGGCTACAATGAGCAGTTCTTC
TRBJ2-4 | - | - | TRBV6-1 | CASSGAWALAKNIQYF | TGTGCCAGCAGTGGGGCTTGGGCCTTAGCCAAAAACATTCAGTACTTC
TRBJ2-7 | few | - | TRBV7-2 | CASSLGVGVGEQYF | TGTGCCAGCAGCTTAGGGGTGGGAGTGGGCGAGCAGTACTTC
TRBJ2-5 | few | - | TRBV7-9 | CASSLDSAARETQYF | TGTGCCAGCAGTCTTGACTCGGCGGCAAGGGAGACCCAGTACTTC
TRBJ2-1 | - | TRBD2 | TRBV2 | CATTGLAETNEQFF | TGTGCCACCACCGGACTAGCGGAGACCAATGAGCAGTTCTTC
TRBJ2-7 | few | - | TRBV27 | CASSFSVAGLGEQYF | TGTGCCAGCAGTTTCTCAGTGGCAGGTTTGGGCGAGCAGTACTTC
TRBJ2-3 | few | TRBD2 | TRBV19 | CASSIGSGGLGDTQYF | TGTGCCAGTAGTATAGGTAGCGGGGGCTTGGGAGATACGCAGTATTTT
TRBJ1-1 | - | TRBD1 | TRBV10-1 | CASSDGQAFEAFF | TGCGCCAGCAGTGATGGACAGGCCTTTGAAGCTTTCTTT
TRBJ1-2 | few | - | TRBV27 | CASSLRQGFYGYTF | TGTGCCAGCAGTTTACGCCAGGGGTTTTATGGCTACACCTTC
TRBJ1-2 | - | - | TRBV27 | CASSLSAGGGLDYGYTF | TGTGCCAGCAGTTTATCTGCCGGAGGAGGCTTAGACTATGGCTACACCTTC
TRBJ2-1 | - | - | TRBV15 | CATSKGDSYNEQFF | TGTGCCACCTCTAAGGGGGACTCCTACAATGAGCAGTTCTTC
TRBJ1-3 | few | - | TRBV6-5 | CASSSVQGDGNTIYF | TGTGCCAGCAGTTCCGTCCAGGGTGACGGGAACACCATATATTTT
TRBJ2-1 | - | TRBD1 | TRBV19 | CASSPDRDREQFF | TGTGCCAGTAGTCCAGACAGGGACCGAGAGCAGTTCTTC
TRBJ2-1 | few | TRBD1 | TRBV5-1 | CASGRTGEIPNEQFF | TGCGCCAGCGGGCGGACAGGGGAAATTCCCAATGAGCAGTTCTTC
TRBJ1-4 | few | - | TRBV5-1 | CASSLRGTNEKLFF | TGCGCCAGCAGCCTTAGGGGAACTAATGAAAAACTGTTTTTT
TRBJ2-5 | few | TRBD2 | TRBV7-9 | CASGISSGLSWETQYF | TGTGCCAGCGGGATTTCTAGCGGGCTTTCCTGGGAGACCCAGTACTTC
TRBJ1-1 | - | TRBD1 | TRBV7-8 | CASSFRGRGRRRDTEAFF | TGTGCCAGCAGCTTTCGGGGCAGGGGGCGGCGAAGGGACACTGAAGCTTTCTTT
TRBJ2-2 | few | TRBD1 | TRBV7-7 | CASSFRAGTGGTGELFF | TGTGCCAGCAGCTTTCGGGCCGGGACAGGGGGCACCGGGGAGCTGTTTTTT
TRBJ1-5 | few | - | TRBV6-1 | CATSLTGLNQPQHF | TGTGCCACCTCGCTGACAGGCTTAAATCAGCCCCAGCATTTT
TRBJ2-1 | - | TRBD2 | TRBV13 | CASSLGSGRPQKQFF | TGTGCCAGCAGCTTAGGTAGCGGGAGGCCCCAAAAGCAGTTCTTC
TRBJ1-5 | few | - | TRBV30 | CAWSVRGNQPQHF | TGTGCCTGGAGTGTACGGGGGAATCAGCCCCAGCATTTT
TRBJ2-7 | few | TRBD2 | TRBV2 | CASTSGYEQYF | TGTGCCAGCACTAGCGGATACGAGCAGTACTTC
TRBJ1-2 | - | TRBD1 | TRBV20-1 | CSAGTGEGYTF | TGCAGTGCTGGAACAGGGGAAGGCTACACCTTC
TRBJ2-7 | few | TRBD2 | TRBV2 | CAGGTSSGYEQYF | TGTGCCGGGGGGACTAGCTCAGGCTACGAGCAGTACTTC
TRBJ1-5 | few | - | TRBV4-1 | CASSQDTHGRNQPQHF | TGCGCCAGCAGCCAAGACACCCACGGTCGGAATCAGCCCCAGCATTTT
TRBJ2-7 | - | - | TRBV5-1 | CASSLFAGKQGEQYF | TGCGCCAGCAGCTTGTTTGCGGGCAAGCAAGGCGAGCAGTACTTC
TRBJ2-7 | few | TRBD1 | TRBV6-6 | CASSFRDRVQEQYF | TGTGCCAGCAGTTTCCGGGACAGGGTACAGGAGCAGTACTTC
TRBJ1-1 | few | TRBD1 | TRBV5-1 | CASSQYRGANTEAFF | TGCGCCAGCAGCCAATACAGGGGAGCGAACACTGAAGCTTTCTTT
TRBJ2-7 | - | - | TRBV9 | CASSASGDVVDHEQYF | TGTGCCAGCAGCGCCTCGGGGGACGTAGTAGACCACGAGCAGTACTTC
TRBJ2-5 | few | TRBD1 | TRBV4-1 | CASSQDSAGGAETQYF | TGCGCCAGCAGCCAAGATTCAGCAGGGGGCGCGGAGACCCAGTACTTC
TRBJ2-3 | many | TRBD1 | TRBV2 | CASSRPQQGASPKGTDTQYF | TGTGCCAGCTCCCGCCCCCAGCAGGGGGCATCCCCCAAGGGCACAGATACGCAGTATTTT
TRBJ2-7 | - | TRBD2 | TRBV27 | CASSRLAGDGTREQYF | TGTGCCAGCAGTCGACTAGCGGGAGATGGTACTCGGGAGCAGTACTTC